This T cell receptor beta chain emerged from a study of blood T cell repertoires in COVID-19. Study as a whole: The study drew acute and convalescent COVID-19 samples from the United States, Italy and Spain. Sample material is recorded as cDNA or gDNA derived from T cells, B-cell-depleted T cells, or PBMCs.

In the original analysis: How many nucleated cells were present was estimated from reference gene primer amplification. The data were produced by immunoSEQ multiplex PCR, yet TCRdb's version contains in-frame clones alone and is incomplete. V and J calls and clone size are as listed in that table; D and trimming were resolved from the DNA. The data contain about 310,000 clones, around 87% of them singletons. The J segment lost 12 bases and the V segment lost 3 bases, leaving 7 bases of the junction unmatched. There are 14 residues in the CDR3. Germline CDR1 is MRHNA and CDR2 is SNTAGT. The TCR sequence derives from a woman aged 45-59 years who had recovered from COVID-19. The rearrangement uses TRBV6-4 and TRBJ2-1; 11 nucleotides line up with TRBD2. Sequences were obtained from peripheral blood. CDR3 in amino acids: CASSEIAGGSGQFF. CDR3 in DNA: TGTGCCAGCAGTGAAATAGCGGGGGGGTCCGGGCAGTTCTTC.